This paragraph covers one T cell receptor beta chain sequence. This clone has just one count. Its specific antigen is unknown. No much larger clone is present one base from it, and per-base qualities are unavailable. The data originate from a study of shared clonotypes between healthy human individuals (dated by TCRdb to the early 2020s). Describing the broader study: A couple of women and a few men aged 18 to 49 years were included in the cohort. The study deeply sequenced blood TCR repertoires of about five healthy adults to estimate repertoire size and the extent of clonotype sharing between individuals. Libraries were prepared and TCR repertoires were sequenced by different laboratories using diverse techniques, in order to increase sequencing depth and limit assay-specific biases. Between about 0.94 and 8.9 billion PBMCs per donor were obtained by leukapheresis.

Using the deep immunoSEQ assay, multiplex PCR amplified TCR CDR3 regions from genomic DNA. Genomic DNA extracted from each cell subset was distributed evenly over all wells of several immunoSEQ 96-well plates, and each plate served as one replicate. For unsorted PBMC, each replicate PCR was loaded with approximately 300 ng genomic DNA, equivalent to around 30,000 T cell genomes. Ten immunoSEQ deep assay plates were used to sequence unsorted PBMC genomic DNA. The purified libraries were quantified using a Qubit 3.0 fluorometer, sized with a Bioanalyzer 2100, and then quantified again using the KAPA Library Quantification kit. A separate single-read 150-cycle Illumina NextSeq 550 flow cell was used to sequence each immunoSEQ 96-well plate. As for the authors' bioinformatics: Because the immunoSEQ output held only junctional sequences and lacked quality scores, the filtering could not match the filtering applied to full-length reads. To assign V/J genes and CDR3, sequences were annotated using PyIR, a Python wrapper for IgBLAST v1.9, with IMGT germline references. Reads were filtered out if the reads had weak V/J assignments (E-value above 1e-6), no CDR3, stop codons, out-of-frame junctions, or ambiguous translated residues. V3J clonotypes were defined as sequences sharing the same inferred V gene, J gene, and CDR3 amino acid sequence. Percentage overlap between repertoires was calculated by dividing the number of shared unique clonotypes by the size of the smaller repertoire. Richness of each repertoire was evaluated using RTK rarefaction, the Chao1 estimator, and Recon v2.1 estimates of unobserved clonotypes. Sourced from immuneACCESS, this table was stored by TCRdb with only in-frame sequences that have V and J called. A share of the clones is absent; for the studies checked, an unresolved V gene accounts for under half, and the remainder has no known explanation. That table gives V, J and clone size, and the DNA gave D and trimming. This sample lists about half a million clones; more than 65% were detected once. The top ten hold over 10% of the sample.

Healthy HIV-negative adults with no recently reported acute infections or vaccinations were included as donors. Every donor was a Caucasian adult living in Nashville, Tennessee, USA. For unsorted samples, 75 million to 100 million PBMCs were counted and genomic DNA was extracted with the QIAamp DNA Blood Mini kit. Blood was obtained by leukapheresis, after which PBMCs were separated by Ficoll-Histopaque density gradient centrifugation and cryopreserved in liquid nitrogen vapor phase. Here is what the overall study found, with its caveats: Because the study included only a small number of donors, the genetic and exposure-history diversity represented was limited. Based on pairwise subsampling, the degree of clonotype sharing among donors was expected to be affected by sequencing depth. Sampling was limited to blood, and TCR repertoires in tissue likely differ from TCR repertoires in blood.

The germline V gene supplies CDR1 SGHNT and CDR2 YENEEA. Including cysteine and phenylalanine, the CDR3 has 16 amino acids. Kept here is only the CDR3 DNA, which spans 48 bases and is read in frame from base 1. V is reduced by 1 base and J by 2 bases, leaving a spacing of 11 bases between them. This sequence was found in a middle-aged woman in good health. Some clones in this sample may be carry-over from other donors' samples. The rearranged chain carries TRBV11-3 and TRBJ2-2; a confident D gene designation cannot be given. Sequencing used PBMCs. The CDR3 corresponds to CASSLGAPTNTGELFF. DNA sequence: TGTGCCAGCAGCTTAGGGGCACCCACTAACACCGGGGAGCTGTTTTTT.